The 24 T cell receptor beta chains presented below share a single source sample, sequenced in a study of T cell responses to AZD1222 COVID-19 vaccine. Libraries were prepared by immunoSEQ multiplex PCR; TCRdb keeps only in-frame clonotypes and omits some of them. The sample comprises 90,000 to 120,000 clones, nearly 90% of which are singletons, and 4.8% rests with the top ten. Sequenced here: peripheral blood, sampled 28 days after the second AZD1222 dose. All receptors come from an adult who received the AZD1222 COVID-19 vaccine.

The genes are TRBV19 and TRBJ2-7; the D gene is possibly TRBD2 (6 bases). There are 12 residues in the CDR3. Trimming left V 3 bases short and J 6 bases short, with 9 bases between. Germline V CDR1 and CDR2: LNHDA, SQIVND (reference sequence). The CDR3 protein is CASSIKGGEQYF. The CDR3 DNA follows: TGTGCCAGTAGTATCAAGGGAGGCGAGCAGTACTTC. The full variable domain, rest sourced from reference TRBV19 and TRBJ2-7, is DGGITQSPKYLFRKEGQNVTLSCEQNLNHDAMYWYRQDPGQGLRLIYYSQIVNDFQKGDIAEGYSVSREKKESFPLTVTSAQKNPTAFYLCASSIKGGEQYFGPGTRLTVT.

J is TRBJ1-5 and V is TRBV7-9, with 9 bases lining up with TRBD1. Germline V gene lookup returns CDR1 SEHNR and CDR2 FQNEAQ (reference sequence). The CDR3 has 15 amino acids. V lost 5 bases, J lost 4 bases, and 6 bases stayed unmatched. CDR3 protein: CASSDEGTGNQPQHF. CDR3 bases: TGTGCCAGCAGCGACGAAGGGACAGGGAATCAGCCCCAGCATTTT.

This clone was observed once. V usage is TRBV27 and J usage is TRBJ2-5; no clear D. Between the trimmed V and J ends, which lost 3 bases and 5 bases, there was a span of 4 bases. Germline CDR1 MNHEY, CDR2 SMNVEV (reference sequence). This CDR3 comprises 11 residues. CDR3: CASSFYETQYF. Here the CDR3 DNA reads TGTGCCAGCAGTTTTTATGAGACCCAGTACTTC.

The V call is TRBV7-2, the J call TRBJ1-3; D unresolved. Germline V lookup: CDR1 SGHTA, CDR2 FQGNSA. V lost 1 base and J lost 4, with 8 bases in between. This CDR3 comprises 14 residues. The CDR3 DNA reads TGTGCCAGCAGCTTAGATTACCGAGGAAACACCATATATTTT. It translates to CASSLDYRGNTIYF.

The genes are TRBV4-1 and TRBJ2-3, with 9 bases that match TRBD2. This CDR3 has 16 residues. Looked up from germline, CDR1 is MGHRA and CDR2 is YSYEKL. The V segment lost 0 bases and the J segment 1 base; nucleotides outside the gene matches: 2. The CDR3 reads CASSQDERGGTDTQYF. DNA of the CDR3: TGCGCCAGCAGCCAAGATGAGCGGGGGGGCACAGATACGCAGTATTTT.

The chain recombines TRBV3-1 (or the pseudogene TRBV3-2) with TRBJ2-7, with D possibly being TRBD2 (6 bases). Trimming took off 4 bases at V and 5 bases at J, with 9 bases between the two ends. Germline CDR1 is LGHDT and CDR2 is YNNKEL (reference sequence). This CDR3 has 12 residues. The CDR3 spells CASSPGGHEQYF. DNA for the CDR3: TGTGCCAGCAGCCCAGGAGGGCACGAGCAGTACTTC.

The genes are TRBV28 and TRBJ1-5, with D uncertain. V was shortened by 2 bases and J by 4 bases, with 3 bases between the two germline ends. The CDR3 has 12 amino acids. The V gene's germline CDR1 is MDHEN and CDR2 SYDVKM. The DNA for the CDR3 is TGTGCCAGCAGTTTAAGGAATCAGCCCCAGCATTTT. Its protein product is CASSLRNQPQHF.

The chain carries TRBV27 and TRBJ2-3; TRBD2 is a possible D gene (5 bases). CDR1 and CDR2 from the germline V gene are MNHEY and SMNVEV (reference sequence). There are 13 residues in the CDR3. The ends were cut back, 0 bases at V and 8 bases at J, with 9 bases in the middle. CDR3 protein: CASSLSDRGTQYF. The DNA for the CDR3 is TGTGCCAGCAGTTTATCGGATCGGGGTACGCAGTATTTT.

This chain connects TRBV27 to TRBJ2-7; a possible D gene is TRBD1 (5 bases). CDR3 length: 13 residues. CDR1 MNHEY and CDR2 SMNVEV come from the germline V gene (reference sequence). V gave up 3 bases and J gave up 2 bases, with 8 bases separating them. The CDR3 nucleotides read TGTGCCAGCAGTTTGGGCAGGGCCTACGAGCAGTACTTC. Translated: CASSLGRAYEQYF.

This clone has just one count. The rearrangement uses TRBV5-8 and TRBJ2-7; D unresolved. With 4 bases removed from V and 0 bases from J, the gap between germline ends came to 2 bases. CDR1 SGHTS and CDR2 YDEGEE come from the germline V gene. The length of the CDR3 is 11 residues. The CDR3 sequence is CASSRSYEQYF. In DNA form, the CDR3 reads TGTGCCAGCAGCCGCTCCTACGAGCAGTACTTC. The full variable domain, with the rest looked up from reference TRBV5-8 and TRBJ2-7, is EAGVTQSPTHLIKTRGQQATLRCSPISGHTSVYWYQQALGLGLQFLLWYDEGEERNRGNFPPRFSGRQFPNYSSELNVNALELEDSALYLCASSRSYEQYFGPGTRLTVT.

V and J are TRBV6-5 and TRBJ1-1, with 7 bases fitting TRBD1. This CDR3 has 14 residues. V was pared by 6 bases and J by 2 bases, with 6 bases of the junction left unmatched. The germline gives CDR1 MNHEY, CDR2 SVGAGI. As DNA, the CDR3 is TGTGCCAGCAGAAAACAGGGGTTAAACACTGAAGCTTTCTTT. Amino acid sequence: CASRKQGLNTEAFF.

The chain is built from TRBV5-6 and TRBJ2-7; either TRBD1 or TRBD2 may fit D (5 bases each). Germline V CDR1 and CDR2: SGHDT, YYEEEE. The CDR3 spans 15 residues. Deletions cut 4 bases from V and 3 bases from J, with 17 bases between. The CDR3 sequence: CASSPPGRMNYEQYF. Written as DNA, the CDR3 is TGTGCCAGCAGCCCGCCGGGACGCATGAACTACGAGCAGTACTTC.

Relative to its sample, this clone is medium-sized (0.01 to 0.1%). This sequence joins TRBV19 and TRBJ2-2; the D is unclear. The CDR3 consists of 10 residues. V lost 10 bases, J lost 3 bases, and 3 bases lay in between. Germline V gene sequence: CDR1 LNHDA, CDR2 SQIVND (reference sequence). This CDR3 is CATYTGELFF. The CDR3, as DNA: TGTGCCACCTACACCGGGGAGCTGTTTTTT.

The rearrangement uses TRBV28 and TRBJ1-2; a possible D gene is TRBD1 (6 bases). The CDR3 runs to 13 residues. Per the germline V gene, CDR1 is MDHEN and CDR2 is SYDVKM. Trimming took off 11 bases at V and 6 bases at J, with 19 bases between the two ends. The CDR3, as DNA: TGTGCCTCATCTAGGGGGGCGGGAGATGGCTACACCTTC. Translated: CASSRGAGDGYTF.

The chain carries TRBV4-1 and TRBJ1-1, with TRBD1 matching over 7 bases. Germline values: CDR1 MGHRA, CDR2 YSYEKL. Trimming cost V 2 bases and J 5 bases; bases outside gene matches: 8. The CDR3 spans 15 residues. The CDR3 here is CASSQRGEQGTEAFF. The CDR3 DNA follows: TGCGCCAGCAGCCAACGGGGGGAACAGGGGACTGAAGCTTTCTTT.

The V call is TRBV3-1 (or the pseudogene TRBV3-2), the J call TRBJ2-2; the D gene is possibly TRBD1 (6 bases). Deletions cut 4 bases from V and 3 bases from J, with 18 bases between. Germline V gene data show CDR1 as LGHDT and CDR2 as YNNKEL (reference sequence). CDR3 length: 17 residues. The CDR3 bases are TGTGCCAGCAGCCGAGGGTGGGGGCGCGAGGACACCGGGGAGCTGTTTTTT. This encodes CASSRGWGREDTGELFF.

The chain combines TRBV29-1 with TRBJ2-3; 7 bases line up with TRBD1. J was trimmed by 2 bases and V by 1 base; bases with no gene match: 3. CDR1 and CDR2 (germline): SQVTM, ANQGSEA. The CDR3 consists of 14 residues. The CDR3 sequence: CSVEGDRVTDTQYF. CDR3 nucleotide sequence: TGCAGCGTTGAAGGGGACAGAGTCACAGATACGCAGTATTTT.

The chain combines TRBV19 with TRBJ2-7; maybe TRBD1 (6 bases). The CDR3 runs to 15 residues. CDR1 is LNHDA, CDR2 SQIVND, per germline (reference sequence). V shed 1 base and J shed 2 bases, with 12 bases lying between them. CDR3 in amino acids: CASSIGTGLTYEQYF. CDR3 bases: TGTGCCAGTAGTATAGGAACAGGGCTCACCTACGAGCAGTACTTC.

The chain has TRBV14 and TRBJ1-2; D is ambiguous. V lost 0 bases and J lost 6, with 5 bases in between. The CDR3 length is 12 residues. Germline V gene lookup returns CDR1 SGHDN and CDR2 FVKESK. CDR3 DNA: TGTGCCAGCAGCCAAGATAGGAATGGCTACACCTTC. Translating gives CASSQDRNGYTF.

V gene TRBV7-8 combines with J gene TRBJ1-1; a possible D gene is TRBD1 (6 bases). CDR1 SGHVS and CDR2 FQNEAQ come from the germline V gene. The CDR3 is 16 amino acids. Trimming took off 4 bases at V and 0 bases at J, with 15 bases between the two ends. DNA of the CDR3: TGTGCCAGCAGCTCAGACAGGCTCAGCATGAACACTGAAGCTTTCTTT. It yields the protein CASSSDRLSMNTEAFF.

This sequence joins TRBV4-3 and TRBJ1-2, with D perhaps TRBD1 (6 bases). Trimming stripped 0 bases from V and 4 bases from J, with 12 bases between. The CDR3 contains 15 residues. Germline V lookup: CDR1 LGHNA, CDR2 YSLEER. The CDR3 here is CASSQDKQGGYGYTF. CDR3 nucleotide sequence: TGCGCCAGCAGCCAAGATAAACAGGGTGGCTATGGCTACACCTTC.

The chain has TRBV9 and TRBJ2-7; TRBD2 matches at 8 bases. This CDR3 contains 15 residues. After removal of 0 bases from V and 5 bases from J, the junction contained 7 bases not matched to a gene. Germline V lookup: CDR1 SGDLS, CDR2 YYNGEE. CDR3 protein: CASSVAGAGGHEQYF. The DNA for the CDR3 is TGTGCCAGCAGCGTAGCTGGGGCGGGGGGACACGAGCAGTACTTC. Variable domain in full (rest from reference TRBV9 and TRBJ2-7): DSGVTQTPKHLITATGQRVTLRCSPRSGDLSVYWYQQSLDQGLQFLIQYYNGEERAKGNILERFSAQQFPDLHSELNLSSLELGDSALYFCASSVAGAGGHEQYFGPGTRLTVT.

This chain joins TRBV4-1 and TRBJ1-3, with TRBD1 identical over 7 bases. CDR1 is MGHRA, CDR2 YSYEKL, per germline. CDR3 length equals 16 residues. Unmatched junction bases numbered 5, after V lost 3 bases and J lost 0 bases. CDR3 sequence reads: CASSQQWDSSGNTIYF. CDR3 bases: TGCGCCAGCAGCCAGCAGTGGGACAGCTCTGGAAACACCATATATTTT.

The chain carries TRBV27 and TRBJ1-2; the D is unclear. Trimming cost V 5 bases and J 3 bases, with 22 bases left between them. This CDR3 contains 17 residues. Looked up from germline, CDR1 is MNHEY and CDR2 is SMNVEV (reference sequence). CDR3 in amino acids: CASSPTPRRISYYGYTF. CDR3 nucleotide sequence: TGTGCCAGCAGTCCTACCCCAAGGCGGATCTCCTACTATGGCTACACCTTC.